The 26 T cell receptor beta chains given below trace back to one sample, sequenced in a study of control samples from healthy donors and cancer patients. Only in-frame clones appear in the TCRdb table, and some are missing; sequencing was by immunoSEQ multiplex PCR. The table lists roughly 220,000 clones, 90% to 95% of them singletons, with 1.5% in the top ten. The specimen was blood. These receptors were collected from a middle-aged man in good health.

V is TRBV9 and J is TRBJ1-1; 7 bases align to TRBD1. V gave up 4 bases and J gave up 0 bases; unmatched junction bases: 9. Germline V gene lookup returns CDR1 SGDLS and CDR2 YYNGEE. The CDR3 covers 16 residues. This chain's CDR3 is CASSLRQGGMNTEAFF. The CDR3 DNA follows: TGTGCCAGCAGCCTCCGACAGGGAGGGATGAACACTGAAGCTTTCTTT.

The gene calls are TRBV4-3 and TRBJ1-2; a weak D match, TRBD1 (6 bases). The germline V gene has CDR1 LGHNA and CDR2 YSLEER. V was shortened by 1 base and J by 7 bases, with 16 bases between the two germline ends. This CDR3 region has 15 residues. The CDR3 region has the DNA TGCGCCAGCAGCCAAGTACAGGGATATCAGGGTGGCTACACCTTC. It translates to CASSQVQGYQGGYTF.

J is TRBJ1-4 and V is TRBV18, with 7 bases lining up with TRBD1. The V segment lost 6 bases and the J segment 0 bases; nucleotides outside the gene matches: 7. The germline V gene encodes CDR1 KGHSH and CDR2 LQKENI. This CDR3 spans 16 amino acids. CDR3 nucleotides: TGTGCCAGCTCGACAGGGCTAATTGCAACTAATGAAAAACTGTTTTTT. This gives the protein CASSTGLIATNEKLFF.

The chain has TRBV11-2 and TRBJ1-2, with D maybe TRBD1 (5 bases). The CDR3 length is 15 residues. The V gene's germline CDR1 is SGHAT and CDR2 FQNNGV. The V gene lost 5 bases and the J gene lost 7 bases, with 20 bases spanning the gap. The CDR3 loop reads CASSQAQGRFSGYTF. CDR3 nucleotide sequence: TGTGCCAGCAGCCAAGCTCAGGGAAGATTCTCTGGCTACACCTTC.

V and J are TRBV28 and TRBJ1-3; D call uncertain. CDR3 length: 13 amino acids. The V end was cut by 2 bases, the J end by 0 bases, with 2 bases between. The V gene's germline CDR1 is MDHEN and CDR2 SYDVKM. This CDR3 reads CASSLSSGNTIYF. Here the CDR3 DNA reads TGTGCCAGCAGTTTAAGCTCTGGAAACACCATATATTTT.

This sequence joins TRBV5-1 and TRBJ1-2, with D perhaps TRBD1 (6 bases). The CDR3 runs 14 residues. CDR1 SGHRS and CDR2 YFSETQ come from the germline V gene. V dropped 5 bases and J dropped 3 bases, with 14 bases sitting between them. CDR3 bases: TGCGCCAGCAGTAAAGCAGGGGACGACTATGGCTACACCTTC. This encodes CASSKAGDDYGYTF.

The chain uses TRBV6-5 and TRBJ1-1, with D perhaps TRBD1 (5 bases). There are 15 residues in the CDR3. Deletions cut 5 bases from V and 4 bases from J, with 17 bases between. Germline-derived CDR1 and CDR2 are MNHEY and SVGAGI. CDR3 amino acids: CASSIWGPQITEAFF. The CDR3 DNA reads as TGTGCCAGCAGTATCTGGGGCCCTCAGATCACTGAAGCTTTCTTT.

The chain joins TRBV7-3 to TRBJ2-1, with no clear D. The CDR3 has 12 residues. Germline assignment: CDR1 SGHTA and CDR2 FQGTGA. V shed 5 bases and J shed 9 bases, with 11 bases lying between them. The CDR3 DNA reads TGTGCCAGCAGCCTAGTCCGTGGTGAGCAGTTCTTC. As protein: CASSLVRGEQFF.

This clone was detected only once. This chain links TRBV4-3 with TRBJ1-1; the D is unclear. CDR1 is LGHNA and CDR2 is YSLEER in the germline V gene. This CDR3 is built from 16 residues. Trimming removed 4 bases at V and 2 bases at J, with 17 bases between. The CDR3 DNA is TGCGCCAGCAGCCCAATCGGCCGGGCCCTCAACACTGAAGCTTTCTTT. It translates to CASSPIGRALNTEAFF.

This clone appeared a single time. V is TRBV28 and J is TRBJ1-3; TRBD1 agrees at 7 bases. CDR1 is MDHEN, CDR2 SYDVKM, per germline. Trimming removed 3 bases from V and 0 bases from J; junction bases left unmatched: 11. This CDR3 has 18 amino acids. CDR3 sequence reads: CASSFWYRDRASGNTIYF. In nucleotides, the CDR3 is TGTGCCAGCAGTTTTTGGTACCGGGACAGAGCCTCTGGAAACACCATATATTTT.

The CDR3 protein is CASSLGGTGMTDTQYF. DNA of the CDR3: TGCGCCAGCAGCTTGGGAGGGACAGGGATGACAGATACGCAGTATTTT. The chain joins TRBV5-1 to TRBJ2-3, with TRBD1 matching over 9 bases. Trimming cost V 0 bases and J 3 bases; bases outside gene matches: 5. The germline V gene encodes CDR1 SGHRS and CDR2 YFSETQ. The CDR3 extends over 16 amino acids.

The chain joins TRBV2 to TRBJ1-1, with D unresolved. Per germline, CDR1 SNHLY and CDR2 FYNNEI. The ends were cut back, 7 bases at V and 5 bases at J, with 17 bases in the middle. The CDR3 sequence is 14 residues long. This chain's CDR3 is CASKNSPKGTEAFF. CDR3 in DNA: TGTGCCAGCAAGAACAGTCCTAAGGGAACTGAAGCTTTCTTT.

The chain's CDR3 is CASTFTSGNTIYF. CDR3 sequence (DNA): TGTGCCAGCACCTTCACCTCTGGAAACACCATATATTTT. This chain uses TRBV6-5 with TRBJ1-3; D gene ambiguous. The germline V gene has CDR1 MNHEY and CDR2 SVGAGI. V was pared by 7 bases and J by 0 bases, with 7 bases between. This CDR3 contains 13 residues.

The chain uses TRBV5-6 and TRBJ1-1; no clear D gene. V lost 2 bases and J lost 5, with 7 bases in between. The germline V gene encodes CDR1 SGHDT and CDR2 YYEEEE. This CDR3 contains 12 residues. The CDR3 is CASSFRQTEAFF. The CDR3 bases are TGTGCCAGCAGCTTTAGACAAACTGAAGCTTTCTTT.

The genes are TRBV7-3 and TRBJ2-5; D gene unclear. V lost 5 bases to trimming and J lost 1 base, with 8 bases between them. This CDR3 comprises 13 residues. CDR1 SGHTA and CDR2 FQGTGA come from the germline V gene. CDR3 bases: TGTGCCAGCAGCAGAGGCGTCCAAGAGACCCAGTACTTC. Encoded protein: CASSRGVQETQYF.

A note on this clone: Since the CDR3 does not end with the conserved phenylalanine or tryptophan, this likely comes from a read error. V gene TRBV3-1 (or the pseudogene TRBV3-2) combines with J gene TRBJ2-4, with unresolved D. V lost 7 bases, J lost 7 bases, and 20 bases lay in between. Germline CDR1 and CDR2: LGHDT and YNNKEL (reference sequence). The CDR3 totals 15 residues. The DNA of the CDR3 is TGTGCCAGCACGCACGGCCAGCGAGTGATGAACATTCAGTACCTC. Its protein is CASTHGQRVMNIQYL.

Only one count was recorded for this clone. This sequence joins TRBV29-1 and TRBJ1-2; 8 bases align to TRBD1. The germline V gene encodes CDR1 SQVTM and CDR2 ANQGSEA. The ends lost 6 bases at V and 8 bases at J; junction bases unmatched: 11. This CDR3 is 13 amino acids long. In DNA form, the CDR3 reads TGCAGCGTGCCCGGACAGGGATGGGAAGGCTACACCTTC. Translating gives CSVPGQGWEGYTF. Using reference TRBV29-1 and TRBJ1-2 for the parts outside the CDR3, the full variable domain is SAVISQKPSRDICQRGTSLTIQCQVDSQVTMMFWYRQQPGQSLTLIATANQGSEATYESGFVIDKFPISRPNLTFSTLTVSNMSPEDSSIYLCSVPGQGWEGYTFGSGTRLTVV.

The genes are TRBV29-1 and TRBJ2-7, with D perhaps matching TRBD1 or TRBD2 (5 bases each). V lost 4 bases, J lost 3 bases, and 16 bases lay in between. The CDR3 covers 14 residues. Germline V lookup: CDR1 SQVTM, CDR2 ANQGSEA. In DNA, the CDR3 is TGCAGCGTTGTGGGTTTCGGGGCACACTACGAGCAGTACTTC. Protein: CSVVGFGAHYEQYF.

This clone appeared a few times. The sample holds other DNA sequences that translate to the same CDR3. The rearrangement uses TRBV6-5 and TRBJ1-1; D gene unclear. The length of the CDR3 is 13 residues. The V gene's germline CDR1 is MNHEY and CDR2 SVGAGI. The germline V and J ends were trimmed by 0 bases and 2 bases, with 4 bases remaining between them. CDR3: CASSYSANTEAFF. CDR3 nucleotide sequence: TGTGCCAGCAGTTACTCCGCCAACACTGAAGCTTTCTTT.

The count of this clone is one. This chain uses TRBV6-4 with TRBJ2-1; maybe TRBD2 (5 bases). Germline values: CDR1 MRHNA, CDR2 SNTAGT. This CDR3 has 14 residues. The V and J ends lost 0 bases and 9 bases respectively, with 12 bases between them. CDR3: CASSDSGSGGEQFF. The CDR3 DNA sequence: TGTGCCAGCAGTGACTCCGGCAGCGGAGGTGAGCAGTTCTTC.

The CDR3 spells CASSQEHGQQETQYF. Here the CDR3 DNA reads TGTGCCAGCAGCCAAGAGCACGGACAGCAAGAGACCCAGTACTTC. The gene calls are TRBV3-1 (or the pseudogene TRBV3-2) and TRBJ2-5, with a weak D call TRBD1 (6 bases). Trimming cost V 0 bases and J 2 bases, with 10 bases left between them. Germline CDR1 LGHDT, CDR2 YNNKEL (reference sequence). The CDR3 spans 15 residues.

J is TRBJ1-4 and V is TRBV6-6, with TRBD1 matching 9 bases. The CDR3 totals 15 residues. Germline assignment: CDR1 MNHNY and CDR2 SVGAGI (reference sequence). V lost 0 bases and J lost 8; bases outside the gene matches: 4. The CDR3 region is CASSYSGQGNEKLFF. DNA for the CDR3: TGTGCCAGCAGTTACTCGGGACAGGGTAACGAAAAACTGTTTTTT.

In its sample, this clone was seen once. The V and J genes are TRBV19 and TRBJ1-1; D perhaps matches TRBD1 (5 bases). The V end lost 5 bases, the J end lost 3 bases, and 13 bases lay between the germline ends. Germline V gene data show CDR1 as LNHDA and CDR2 as SQIVND (reference sequence). The CDR3 consists of 14 residues. DNA of the CDR3: TGTGCCAGTAGTGCAGGCAGGGCGGACACTGAAGCTTTCTTT. Translated, it gives CASSAGRADTEAFF.

V and J are TRBV11-2 and TRBJ2-5; D gene uncertain. The V and J ends lost 5 bases and 5 bases respectively, with 15 bases between them. From germline, CDR1 is SGHAT and CDR2 FQNNGV. This CDR3 is built from 14 residues. The CDR3 sequence: CASSPPVAGETQYF. The CDR3 region has the DNA TGTGCCAGCAGCCCCCCCGTTGCCGGGGAGACCCAGTACTTC.

The chain couples TRBV13 to TRBJ2-1; D unclear. Looked up from germline, CDR1 is PRHDT and CDR2 is FYEKMQ (reference sequence). The CDR3 covers 14 residues. V lost 1 base and J 9 bases, leaving 13 bases between the germline ends. As DNA, the CDR3 is TGTGCCAGCAGCTTAGAAGCTTCCTGGGGTGAGCAGTTCTTC. Translated, it gives CASSLEASWGEQFF.

This clone was counted a single time. The chain uses TRBV14 and TRBJ2-1; the D gene is possibly TRBD2 (6 bases). In germline, CDR1 is SGHDN, CDR2 FVKESK. Trimming cost V 5 bases and J 0 bases, with 11 bases left between them. The CDR3 has 15 amino acids. The CDR3 DNA follows: TGTGCCAGCAGCGAGGCGGGAAGCTCCTACAATGAGCAGTTCTTC. The encoded protein is CASSEAGSSYNEQFF.